Listed here are 31 T cell receptor beta chains from one sample, sequenced in a study of early T cells in non-severe SARS-CoV-2 infection (dated by TCRdb to 2020 to 2023). The library was produced with 5' RACE. The sequencing machine was a NextSeq 500. The public reads were quality trimmed at Q25 with fastp and then assembled into clones with MiXCR by TCRdb, keeping productive beta chains. For every CDR3 protein sequence, its rows merge into one entry that carries the most common genes and DNA. The sample includes around 50,000 distinct CDR3 sequences, with 3.5% to 5% observed a single time. Of the sample, around 6% falls within the top ten clones. The sequenced material came from whole blood. Receptors were obtained from an adult who was a healthcare worker with PCR-confirmed SARS-CoV-2 infection or an uninfected control (not recorded which).

This clonotype was counted ten times or more. This chain uses TRBV29-1 with TRBJ2-3; 8 bases line up with TRBD2. Trimming at V came to 7 bases and at J to 1 base, leaving 10 bases not matched to a gene. The CDR3 runs to 15 residues. Germline V lookup: CDR1 SQVTM, CDR2 ANQGSEA. This CDR3 reads CSACQLAGRTDTQYF. CDR3 nucleotide sequence: TGCAGCGCCTGCCAGCTAGCGGGTCGCACAGATACGCAGTATTTT.

This clonotype occurred many times. The J gene is TRBJ2-7, the V gene TRBV27; 10 nucleotides align to TRBD2. The trim removed 4 bases at V and 2 bases at J, leaving 5 bases unmatched. The CDR3 loop spans 15 amino acids. CDR1 is MNHEY and CDR2 is SMNVEV in the germline V gene (reference sequence). CDR3 amino acids: CASSSYLAGAYEQYF. The DNA for the CDR3 is TGTGCCAGCAGTTCGTATCTAGCGGGGGCCTACGAGCAGTACTTC.

This clonotype was detected a few times. Written as DNA, the CDR3 is TGCAGCGTTGAAAAGCGCGGCGCAGGGGGAGCTTTCTTT. Protein product: CSVEKRGAGGAFF. The chain employs TRBV29-1 and TRBJ1-1; TRBD1 agrees at 7 bases. J was trimmed by 10 bases and V by 2 bases; bases with no gene match: 10. There are 13 residues in the CDR3. The germline V gene has CDR1 SQVTM and CDR2 ANQGSEA. The full variable domain, in which reference TRBV29-1 and TRBJ1-1 provide the parts outside the CDR3, is SAVISQKPSRDICQRGTSLTIQCQVDSQVTMMFWYRQQPGQSLTLIATANQGSEATYESGFVIDKFPISRPNLTFSTLTVSNMSPEDSSIYLCSVEKRGAGGAFFGQGTRLTVV.

CDR3 in DNA: TGTGCCGCAACAGGGGGCAGCTCCTACGAGCAGTACTTC. Its translation: CAATGGSSYEQYF. This rearrangement joins TRBV10-3 to TRBJ2-7; TRBD1 matches 9 bases. The length of the CDR3 is 13 residues. V lost 11 bases, J lost 0 bases, and 5 bases stayed unmatched. In germline, CDR1 is ENHRY, CDR2 SYGVKD.

The V call is TRBV10-3, the J call TRBJ2-7; D might be TRBD1 (5 bases). Germline CDR1 ENHRY, CDR2 SYGVKD. Trimming pared 0 bases from V and 6 bases from J, leaving 12 bases between. The CDR3 totals 14 residues. CDR3 sequence: CAISESFQGSEQYF. CDR3 coding DNA: TGTGCCATCAGTGAGTCCTTTCAGGGTAGCGAGCAGTACTTC.

This clonotype occurred many times. CDR3 sequence: CASRRDGTGNSPLHF. The CDR3, as DNA: TGTGCCAGCAGACGAGACGGGACAGGGAATTCACCCCTCCACTTT. The chain is built from TRBV6-5 and TRBJ1-6, with 9 positions matching TRBD1. This CDR3 has 15 amino acids. Trimming removed 6 bases from V and 7 bases from J; junction bases left unmatched: 7. CDR1 is MNHEY and CDR2 is SVGAGI in the germline V gene.

This clonotype was seen ten or more times. J is TRBJ2-3 and V is TRBV10-2, with no clear D. Germline values: CDR1 WSHSY, CDR2 SAAADI. The CDR3 has 14 residues. Trimming removed 10 bases from V and 3 bases from J, with 17 bases in between. CDR3 sequence reads: CAISRGGGTDTQYF. CDR3 DNA: TGCGCCATCTCGCGAGGTGGTGGTACAGATACGCAGTATTTT.

The sample holds a few counts of this clonotype. The chain recombines TRBV7-9 with TRBJ2-1, with D uncertain. This CDR3 is 15 amino acids long. CDR1 SEHNR and CDR2 FQNEAQ come from the germline V gene (reference sequence). Trimming cost V 6 bases and J 2 bases, with 14 bases left between them. CDR3 nucleotide sequence: TGTGCCAGCAGTCAAGGGTCGCCGACCTACAATGAGCAGTTCTTC. It is translated as CASSQGSPTYNEQFF.

This clonotype showed up many times. The gene calls are TRBV3-1 and TRBJ2-7, with D unresolved. This CDR3 is built from 13 residues. Trimming shortened V by 3 bases and J by 6 bases, and 12 bases separated the two germline ends. Germline CDR1 LGHDT, CDR2 YNNKEL (reference sequence). In DNA, the CDR3 is TGTGCCAGCAGCCACTTAGGAGCTCGCGAGCAGTACTTC. The encoded protein is CASSHLGAREQYF.

This clonotype was counted ten times or more. J is TRBJ2-2 and V is TRBV6-6; the D gene is possibly TRBD2 (6 bases). The V gene's germline CDR1 is MNHNY and CDR2 SVGAGI (reference sequence). The CDR3 sequence is 13 residues long. V was cut by 2 bases and J by 5 bases, with 6 bases left in between. The DNA for the CDR3 is TGTGCCAGCAGTTACGCGGGGACCGGGGAGCTGTTTTTT. It codes for CASSYAGTGELFF.

This clonotype was found a few times. The chain carries TRBV3-2 and TRBJ2-7; the table's D gene call, TRBD2, was not cross checked with the DNA. TRBV3-2 is marked as a pseudogene. This CDR3 is built from 19 residues. CDR3 region: CASSQAARSSGRLSYEQYF. CDR3 DNA sequence: TGTGCCAGCAGCCAAGCCGCTAGGTCTAGCGGGAGGCTCTCCTACGAGCAGTACTTC.

The sample holds many counts of this clonotype. The chain has TRBV20-1 and TRBJ2-3, with 10 bases aligning to TRBD2. The CDR3 extends over 15 amino acids. Germline V CDR1 and CDR2: DFQATT, SNEGSKA (reference sequence). V lost 3 bases, J lost 0 bases, and 3 bases stayed unmatched. CDR3 protein: CSASGSGGSTDTQYF. CDR3 nucleotide sequence: TGCAGTGCTAGCGGTAGCGGGGGGAGCACAGATACGCAGTATTTT.

This clonotype has a count of ten or more. The gene calls are TRBV6-1 and TRBJ1-3, with D unresolved. Trimming shortened V by 6 bases and J by 0 bases, and 6 bases separated the two germline ends. Germline assignment: CDR1 MNHNS and CDR2 SASEGT. CDR3 length: 13 residues. CDR3 loop: CASRQDSGNTIYF. In DNA form, the CDR3 reads TGTGCCAGCAGGCAGGACTCTGGAAACACCATATATTTT.

There are many counts of this clonotype. This chain uses TRBV5-1 with TRBJ2-1; D not resolved. Per germline, CDR1 SGHRS and CDR2 YFSETQ. The CDR3 spans 13 residues. Trimming took 3 bases from V and 7 from J, leaving 11 bases between them. The chain's CDR3 is CASSSGLQNEQFF. The CDR3 bases are TGCGCCAGCAGCTCCGGGCTACAGAATGAGCAGTTCTTC.

This clonotype was counted at least ten times. This sequence joins TRBV2 and TRBJ1-6; D might be TRBD1 (5 bases). This CDR3 is 13 amino acids long. Germline values: CDR1 SNHLY, CDR2 FYNNEI. Trimming removed 7 bases at V and 7 bases at J, with 11 bases between. In DNA, the CDR3 is TGTGCCAGCATACGAGACAGAAATTCACCCCTCCACTTT. It translates to CASIRDRNSPLHF.

This clonotype was seen at least ten times. The rearrangement joins TRBV4-2 to TRBJ2-7; unclear D gene. The V gene lost 0 bases and the J gene lost 0 bases, with 9 bases spanning the gap. The length of the CDR3 is 15 residues. Germline CDR1 is LGHNA and CDR2 is YNFKEQ. CDR3 in amino acids: CASSQDLFSSYEQYF. CDR3 in DNA: TGTGCCAGCAGCCAAGATCTTTTTAGCTCCTACGAGCAGTACTTC.

In its sample, this clonotype was seen many times. The rearrangement joins TRBV5-8 to TRBJ1-5; weak D call: TRBD1 (6 bases). Germline V lookup: CDR1 SGHTS, CDR2 YDEGEE. The CDR3 loop spans 15 amino acids. Deletions cut 6 bases from V and 0 bases from J, with 13 bases between. The CDR3 DNA sequence: TGTGCCAGCAAGAAAGGGGGTTCTAGCAATCAGCCCCAGCATTTT. Translation: CASKKGGSSNQPQHF.

At least ten counts were recorded for this clonotype. The chain uses TRBV19 and TRBJ2-4; TRBD2 is a possible D gene (7 bases). Germline CDR1 and CDR2: LNHDA and SQIVND (reference sequence). CDR3 length: 20 residues. With 7 bases removed from V and 0 bases from J, the gap between germline ends came to 28 bases. This CDR3 is CASTDRGGKFPLLAKNIQYF. For the CDR3, the DNA is TGTGCCAGTACCGATAGGGGGGGGAAGTTTCCTTTACTAGCCAAAAACATTCAGTACTTC.

This clonotype was observed a few times. The CDR3 loop reads CASSSPGLGRAVTGELFF. The CDR3 DNA follows: TGTGCCAGCAGTTCCCCGGGACTAGGCCGCGCGGTCACCGGGGAGCTGTTTTTT. V and J are TRBV6-2 or TRBV6-3 and TRBJ2-2; TRBD2 matches 8 bases. CDR1 MNHEY and CDR2 SVGEGT come from the germline V gene. CDR3 length: 18 residues. The V segment lost 4 bases and the J segment 4 bases; nucleotides outside the gene matches: 14.

J is TRBJ2-1 and V is TRBV20-1; no clear D gene. Trimming cost V 0 bases and J 0 bases, with 6 bases left between them. The CDR3 has 14 residues. Germline lookup yields CDR1 DFQATT and CDR2 SNEGSKA (reference sequence). The CDR3 sequence is CSARDLSSYNEQFF. Here the CDR3 DNA reads TGCAGTGCTAGAGATCTGAGCTCCTACAATGAGCAGTTCTTC.

This clonotype was observed at least ten times. The chain joins TRBV5-1 to TRBJ2-1, with 11 bases fitting TRBD2. The CDR3 runs 15 residues. CDR1 is SGHRS, CDR2 YFSETQ, per germline. The ends lost 5 bases at V and 4 bases at J; junction bases unmatched: 5. This chain's CDR3 is CASSFSGGAYNEQFF. CDR3 nucleotides: TGCGCCAGCAGTTTTAGCGGGGGGGCTTACAATGAGCAGTTCTTC. Using reference TRBV5-1 and TRBJ2-1 for the parts outside the CDR3, the full variable domain is KAGVTQTPRYLIKTRGQQVTLSCSPISGHRSVSWYQQTPGQGLQFLFEYFSETQRNKGNFPGRFSGRQFSNSRSEMNVSTLELGDSALYLCASSFSGGAYNEQFFGPGTRLTVL.

In this sample, this clonotype turned up a few times. The J gene is TRBJ2-1, the V gene TRBV20-1; TRBD1 agrees at 7 bases. The CDR3 is 15 residues long. Germline CDR1 is DFQATT and CDR2 is SNEGSKA (reference sequence). The V segment lost 6 bases and the J segment 4 bases; nucleotides outside the gene matches: 12. CDR3 sequence reads: CSATFLTGLYNEQFF. As DNA, the CDR3 is TGCAGTGCAACCTTTTTGACAGGGCTTTACAATGAGCAGTTCTTC.

This clonotype has ten or more counts. This chain joins TRBV5-8 and TRBJ1-5, with unresolved D. This CDR3 has 13 amino acids. V was trimmed by 0 bases and J by 5 bases, leaving 6 bases between them. Per the germline V gene, CDR1 is SGHTS and CDR2 is YDEGEE. The CDR3 loop reads CASSLEVDQPQHF. The CDR3 bases are TGTGCCAGCAGCTTGGAGGTAGATCAGCCCCAGCATTTT. The full variable domain, completed using reference TRBV5-8 and TRBJ1-5, is EAGVTQSPTHLIKTRGQQATLRCSPISGHTSVYWYQQALGLGLQFLLWYDEGEERNRGNFPPRFSGRQFPNYSSELNVNALELEDSALYLCASSLEVDQPQHFGDGTRLSIL.

This clonotype was recorded at least ten times. The chain uses TRBV18 and TRBJ1-2; D is perhaps TRBD1 (6 bases). The CDR3 has 16 residues. V gave up 6 bases and J gave up 4 bases, with 21 bases separating them. Per germline, CDR1 KGHSH and CDR2 LQKENI. CDR3 sequence reads: CASSAPMDSDFYGYTF. Here the CDR3 DNA reads TGTGCCAGCTCGGCACCAATGGACAGTGACTTCTATGGCTACACCTTC.

This clonotype was found many times. The V gene is TRBV7-9, the J gene TRBJ2-4; 7 bases map to TRBD1. The CDR3 loop spans 18 amino acids. CDR1 is SEHNR, CDR2 FQNEAQ, per germline (reference sequence). J lost 0 bases, V lost 4 bases, and 12 bases had no gene match. The DNA of the CDR3 is TGTGCCAGCAGCTCCACTCGGGACAGACGATTAGCCAAAAACATTCAGTACTTC. It is translated as CASSSTRDRRLAKNIQYF.

This clonotype was counted between two and nine times. V and J are TRBV28 and TRBJ2-1, with 8 bases identical to TRBD2. The CDR3 spans 13 residues. Trimming cost V 8 bases and J 5 bases; bases outside gene matches: 5. CDR1 and CDR2 (germline): MDHEN, SYDVKM. DNA for the CDR3: TGTGCCAGCTCCCGGGAGGGGAACAATGAGCAGTTCTTC. This encodes CASSREGNNEQFF.

For this clonotype: This sequence may be a read error, since a much larger clone differs from it by one base. The J gene is TRBJ2-7, the V gene TRBV6-5; 7 positions agree with TRBD1. CDR1 MNHEY and CDR2 SVGAGI come from the germline V gene. The CDR3 spans 14 residues. CDR3 region: CVSTETGSSYEQYF. The CDR3 DNA sequence: TGTGTCAGCACTGAGACAGGGAGCTCCTACGAGCAGTACTTC.

This clonotype was counted ten times or more. The chain has TRBV6-5 and TRBJ2-1; D is unresolved. Germline V lookup: CDR1 MNHEY, CDR2 SVGAGI. The CDR3 has 16 amino acids. V was pared by 5 bases and J by 4 bases, with 18 bases between. The CDR3 DNA is TGTGCCAGCAGTCGTGCAACAAAGGGAAGATACAATGAGCAGTTCTTC. Encoded protein: CASSRATKGRYNEQFF.

This clonotype has ten or more counts. The V and J genes are TRBV7-9 and TRBJ2-3; 7 positions match TRBD2. CDR3 length: 13 residues. The V and J ends lost 3 bases and 4 bases, in that order; junction bases with no gene match: 1. The V gene's germline CDR1 is SEHNR and CDR2 FQNEAQ (reference sequence). In DNA, the CDR3 is TGTGCCAGCAGCTTGGGAGGGGCAGATACGCAGTATTTT. This encodes CASSLGGADTQYF.

This clonotype came up many times. The V call is TRBV5-1, the J call TRBJ2-4; no reliable D call. Germline-derived CDR1 and CDR2 are SGHRS and YFSETQ. Trimming pared 2 bases from V and 3 bases from J, leaving 18 bases between. This CDR3 region has 17 residues. The CDR3 is CASSLGSVPSVKNIQYF. CDR3 DNA: TGCGCCAGCAGCTTAGGTTCAGTGCCTTCGGTCAAAAACATTCAGTACTTC. The variable domain in full, with the rest retrieved from reference TRBV5-1 and TRBJ2-4, is KAGVTQTPRYLIKTRGQQVTLSCSPISGHRSVSWYQQTPGQGLQFLFEYFSETQRNKGNFPGRFSGRQFSNSRSEMNVSTLELGDSALYLCASSLGSVPSVKNIQYFGAGTRLSVL.

This clonotype was counted between two and nine times. The chain has TRBV20-1 and TRBJ2-3; 7 bases map to TRBD2. The V and J ends lost 5 bases and 6 bases, in that order; junction bases with no gene match: 11. CDR1 DFQATT and CDR2 SNEGSKA come from the germline V gene (reference sequence). CDR3 length: 14 amino acids. The CDR3 bases are TGCAGTGCTTCCCTGGCGGGAGTGTTTGATACGCAGTATTTT. It encodes CSASLAGVFDTQYF.